This entry lists 30 T cell receptor beta chains sequenced from one sample in a study of persistence of HIV-infected CD4 T cells. The stimulus was an HIV-1 Gag 15-mer peptide pool, 1 ug/peptide/mL. CD40L/CD69 double-negative CD45RO-high memory CD4+ T cells were collected. This was the immunoSEQ version 4 assay in survey mode. Assay used: immunoSEQ multiplex PCR; TCRdb lists only in-frame clones, some missing. The profile shows about 36,000 clones, approximately 85% of them singletons. Which antigens these TCRs recognize remains unknown. The material sequenced was cultured CD4+ T cells from PBMCs, taken from a patient who received antiretroviral therapy. These receptors came from an adult with HIV. The donor label of this sample is uncertain.

V gene TRBV19 combines with J gene TRBJ1-6; 7 bases match TRBD1. CDR1 is LNHDA and CDR2 is SQIVND in the germline V gene (reference sequence). This CDR3 contains 17 residues. V lost 3 bases and J lost 0; bases outside the gene matches: 5. CDR3 in amino acids: CASSMGQPSSYNSPLHF. The CDR3, as DNA: TGTGCCAGTAGTATGGGACAGCCTAGCTCCTATAATTCACCCCTCCACTTT.

The chain joins TRBV5-1 to TRBJ1-5; possible D gene TRBD1, 5 bases. Germline V lookup: CDR1 SGHRS, CDR2 YFSETQ. This CDR3 is built from 15 residues. The V end was cut by 0 bases, the J end by 2 bases, with 9 bases between. The CDR3 nucleotides read TGCGCCAGCAGCTTGGACGGGGGGGGCAATCAGCCCCAGCATTTT. As protein: CASSLDGGGNQPQHF.

The V gene is TRBV9, the J gene TRBJ1-4; D not certain. Trimming took 4 bases from V and 8 from J, leaving 21 bases between them. From germline, CDR1 is SGDLS and CDR2 YYNGEE. The CDR3 is 16 residues long. DNA for the CDR3: TGTGCCAGCAGCAGAGAAATGAGGGTTCAAGGGGAAAAACTGTTTTTT. Translated, it gives CASSREMRVQGEKLFF.

CDR3: CASSGGQDQPQHF. DNA for the CDR3: TGTGCCAGTTCAGGGGGACAGGATCAGCCCCAGCATTTT. The chain links TRBV19 to TRBJ1-5; 8 bases fit TRBD1. The V gene's germline CDR1 is LNHDA and CDR2 SQIVND (reference sequence). There are 13 residues in the CDR3. J was trimmed by 5 bases and V by 8 bases; bases with no gene match: 5.

The chain combines TRBV12-3 or TRBV12-4 with TRBJ1-4; D ambiguous. The V gene lost 2 bases and the J gene lost 12 bases, with 7 bases spanning the gap. This CDR3 has 11 residues. The CDR3 here is CASSLREELFF. In nucleotides, the CDR3 is TGTGCCAGCAGTTTACGGGAGGAACTGTTTTTT.

The count of this clone is one. The chain is built from TRBV30 and TRBJ2-4; D tentatively reads TRBD1 or TRBD2 (5 bases each). V dropped 0 bases and J dropped 0 bases, with 6 bases sitting between them. CDR3 length equals 14 residues. CDR1 is GTSNPN and CDR2 is SVGIG in the germline V gene (reference sequence). The CDR3 is CAWSVGGAKNIQYF. For the CDR3, the DNA is TGTGCCTGGAGTGTTGGGGGAGCCAAAAACATTCAGTACTTC.

This chain uses TRBV7-8 with TRBJ2-4; 8 bases are a match to TRBD1. Germline CDR1 and CDR2: SGHVS and FQNEAQ. CDR3 size: 16 residues. V lost 5 bases and J lost 8; bases outside the gene matches: 14. The chain's CDR3 is CASSRPMDRAEDIQYF. Written as DNA, the CDR3 is TGTGCCAGCAGCCGCCCGATGGACAGGGCGGAGGACATTCAGTACTTC.

The genes are TRBV5-1 and TRBJ2-2; weak D call: TRBD1 (5 bases). Trimming removed 5 bases from V and 1 base from J, with 9 bases in between. The germline V gene has CDR1 SGHRS and CDR2 YFSETQ. The CDR3 extends over 14 amino acids. The CDR3 coding sequence is TGCGCCAGCAGGCTAACAGGGAACACCGGGGAGCTGTTTTTT. Its protein product is CASRLTGNTGELFF.

DNA for the CDR3: TGTGCCAGCAGCCGAGAAGGGTCGCGTTGGGGCACAGATACGCAGTATTTT. Protein sequence: CASSREGSRWGTDTQYF. This chain joins TRBV7-9 and TRBJ2-3; D not resolved. Germline assignment: CDR1 SEHNR and CDR2 FQNEAQ (reference sequence). This CDR3 has 17 amino acids. The V end was cut by 5 bases, the J end by 1 base, with 19 bases between.

The chain links TRBV10-2 to TRBJ2-7; tentative D call: TRBD1 (6 bases). This CDR3 spans 14 amino acids. Germline V gene sequence: CDR1 WSHSY, CDR2 SAAADI. The V and J ends lost 6 bases and 4 bases respectively, with 16 bases between them. CDR3 sequence (DNA): TGCGCCAGCAGAACAGGGTTGCTGGGGTACGAGCAGTACTTC. This encodes CASRTGLLGYEQYF.

V gene TRBV12-3 or TRBV12-4 combines with J gene TRBJ2-1; perhaps TRBD1 as D (6 bases). The CDR3 loop spans 13 amino acids. Trimming removed 6 bases at V and 9 bases at J, with 15 bases between. Here the CDR3 reads CASRSTGKGEQFF. In DNA, the CDR3 is TGTGCCAGCAGATCCACAGGGAAGGGTGAGCAGTTCTTC.

This clone was detected once. This chain connects TRBV11-3 to TRBJ2-2; D call uncertain. This CDR3 is 13 amino acids long. The germline V and J ends were trimmed by 1 base and 3 bases, with 3 bases remaining between them. Per the germline V gene, CDR1 is SGHNT and CDR2 is YENEEA. In nucleotides, the CDR3 is TGTGCCAGCAGCTTAGGGGACACCGGGGAGCTGTTTTTT. Protein sequence: CASSLGDTGELFF.

Here the CDR3 reads CASSPSGGRINQPQHF. The CDR3 region has the DNA TGTGCCAGCAGTCCCTCGGGGGGGCGGATCAATCAGCCCCAGCATTTT. This sequence joins TRBV27 and TRBJ1-5, with TRBD1 as a possible D gene (6 bases). This CDR3 has 16 residues. Trimming cost V 5 bases and J 3 bases, with 17 bases left between them. Per the germline V gene, CDR1 is MNHEY and CDR2 is SMNVEV (reference sequence).

A single count supports this clone. This sequence joins TRBV3-1 (or the pseudogene TRBV3-2) and TRBJ2-4; TRBD1 agrees at 7 bases. Germline trimming cut 4 bases from V and 7 bases from J; bases unmatched to any gene: 10. Germline lookup yields CDR1 LGHDT and CDR2 YNNKEL (reference sequence). The CDR3 spans 15 residues. The CDR3 region has the DNA TGTGCCAGCAGCCGCCCGGGCACACAGGGGAACATTCAGTACTTC. This encodes CASSRPGTQGNIQYF.

The chain has TRBV19 and TRBJ1-2, with no clear D. The V gene's germline CDR1 is LNHDA and CDR2 SQIVND (reference sequence). CDR3 length equals 13 residues. Trimming stripped 0 bases from V and 5 bases from J, with 7 bases between. The CDR3 DNA sequence: TGTGCCAGTAGTATAGATCCAGAGTATGGCTACACCTTC. Amino acid sequence: CASSIDPEYGYTF.

The V gene is TRBV27, the J gene TRBJ1-6; tentative D call: TRBD1 (6 bases). Germline V gene data show CDR1 as MNHEY and CDR2 as SMNVEV (reference sequence). This CDR3 spans 18 amino acids. Trimming shortened V by 5 bases and J by 10 bases, and 27 bases separated the two germline ends. The CDR3 loop is CASSDSQGLGSLFSPLHF. CDR3 sequence (DNA): TGTGCCAGCAGTGATTCACAGGGCCTCGGATCCCTATTCTCACCCCTCCACTTT.

J is TRBJ1-2 and V is TRBV12-3 or TRBV12-4; no reliable D call. The CDR3 loop spans 12 amino acids. The V and J ends lost 2 bases and 8 bases respectively, with 9 bases between them. CDR3 in DNA: TGTGCCAGCAGTTTATACGGCGTGGGCTACACCTTC. This encodes CASSLYGVGYTF.

The rearrangement joins TRBV4-1 to TRBJ2-3, with D possibly being TRBD1 (5 bases). This CDR3 comprises 16 residues. CDR1 is MGHRA and CDR2 is YSYEKL in the germline V gene. Trimming removed 0 bases at V and 2 bases at J, with 12 bases between. CDR3 coding DNA: TGCGCCAGCAGCCAAGAACGTGGACACCCCACAGATACGCAGTATTTT. Amino acid sequence: CASSQERGHPTDTQYF.

Here the CDR3 reads CASSESGGGYTF. CDR3 coding DNA: TGTGCCAGCAGTGAATCAGGGGGAGGCTACACCTTC. The chain uses TRBV2 and TRBJ1-2, with 7 bases aligning to TRBD1. CDR1 is SNHLY and CDR2 is FYNNEI in the germline V gene. The CDR3 runs 12 residues. The V segment lost 2 bases and the J segment 8 bases; nucleotides outside the gene matches: 2.

The chain is built from TRBV19 and TRBJ1-3; D might be TRBD1 (5 bases). Per germline, CDR1 LNHDA and CDR2 SQIVND (reference sequence). This CDR3 has 14 residues. Trimming left V 8 bases short and J 3 bases short, with 14 bases between. This CDR3 reads CASASGGIGNTIYF. The CDR3 nucleotides are TGTGCCAGTGCATCCGGGGGGATTGGAAACACCATATATTTT.

The chain carries TRBV6-5 and TRBJ2-7; D is undetermined. V was shortened by 7 bases and J by 5 bases, with 21 bases between the two germline ends. Germline values: CDR1 MNHEY, CDR2 SVGAGI. The CDR3 consists of 15 residues. This CDR3 reads CASTSHGLSGDEQYF. The CDR3 bases are TGTGCCAGCACTTCTCACGGGTTATCTGGAGACGAGCAGTACTTC.

The rearrangement links TRBV24-1 to TRBJ2-3; 8 bases align to TRBD2. Germline V gene lookup returns CDR1 KGHDR and CDR2 SFDVKD. The trim removed 3 bases at V and 1 base at J, leaving 5 bases unmatched. This CDR3 has 16 residues. CDR3 bases: TGTGCCACCAGTGATCCTGCGCGGGGGGGCACAGATACGCAGTATTTT. Encoded protein: CATSDPARGGTDTQYF.

The chain joins TRBV7-2 to TRBJ1-2; D is uncertain. With 0 bases removed from V and 3 bases from J, the gap between germline ends came to 5 bases. Germline lookup yields CDR1 SGHTA and CDR2 FQGNSA. The CDR3 is made up of 13 amino acids. CDR3 sequence (DNA): TGTGCCAGCAGCTTAGCCCTGGACTATGGCTACACCTTC. The encoded protein is CASSLALDYGYTF.

The rearrangement joins TRBV7-8 to TRBJ2-3, with 8 bases that match TRBD1. The CDR3 is 16 amino acids. The J segment lost 3 bases and the V segment lost 2 bases, leaving 7 bases of the junction unmatched. Germline V gene lookup returns CDR1 SGHVS and CDR2 FQNEAQ. The CDR3 protein is CASSLQGAVSTDTQYF. In DNA form, the CDR3 reads TGTGCCAGCAGCTTACAGGGGGCAGTGAGTACAGATACGCAGTATTTT.

The chain recombines TRBV5-1 with TRBJ1-2; 8 bases align to TRBD1. The CDR3 totals 13 residues. The junction had 9 bases not matched to a gene; V was cut back by 4 bases and J by 10 bases. Germline CDR1 and CDR2: SGHRS and YFSETQ. The CDR3 DNA sequence: TGCGCCAGCAGCCCGGACAGGGATGGTATCTACACCTTC. Protein product: CASSPDRDGIYTF. Complete variable domain (other parts from reference TRBV5-1 and TRBJ1-2): KAGVTQTPRYLIKTRGQQVTLSCSPISGHRSVSWYQQTPGQGLQFLFEYFSETQRNKGNFPGRFSGRQFSNSRSEMNVSTLELGDSALYLCASSPDRDGIYTFGSGTRLTVV.

The V and J genes are TRBV11-1 and TRBJ2-5; 8 bases map to TRBD1. CDR3 size: 15 residues. V lost 0 bases, J lost 5 bases, and 5 bases stayed unmatched. Germline loops: CDR1 SGHAT, CDR2 FQDESV (reference sequence). The CDR3 protein is CASSLATGAGETQYF. The DNA of the CDR3 is TGTGCCAGCAGCTTAGCGACAGGGGCTGGGGAGACCCAGTACTTC.

The V call is TRBV15, the J call TRBJ1-1, with a possible D match to TRBD1 (5 bases). CDR1 LNHNV and CDR2 YYDKDF come from the germline V gene (reference sequence). The V and J ends lost 0 bases and 0 bases respectively, with 5 bases between them. There are 14 residues in the CDR3. The CDR3 loop reads CATSRDRVNTEAFF. The CDR3 nucleotides read TGTGCCACCAGCAGAGACAGGGTGAACACTGAAGCTTTCTTT.

V and J are TRBV5-1 and TRBJ1-2; the D gene is possibly TRBD1 (5 bases). The CDR3 has 13 residues. Trimming took 5 bases from V and 7 from J, leaving 15 bases between them. Germline lookup yields CDR1 SGHRS and CDR2 YFSETQ. DNA for the CDR3: TGCGCCAGCAGTCACCCACAGGTTCCTGGCTACACCTTC. This codes for CASSHPQVPGYTF.

The chain has TRBV7-9 and TRBJ1-1; D is undetermined. There are 17 residues in the CDR3. V was clipped by 2 bases and J by 0 bases, with 16 bases between them. CDR1 and CDR2 (germline): SEHNR, FQNEAQ (reference sequence). CDR3 DNA sequence: TGTGCCAGCAGCTTAAGAAGGCCAGCAGCCTTGAACACTGAAGCTTTCTTT. Its translation: CASSLRRPAALNTEAFF.

This clone was seen once. The chain is built from TRBV6-5 and TRBJ1-1; D gene uncertain. V lost 6 bases, J lost 3 bases, and 14 bases lay in between. CDR1 MNHEY and CDR2 SVGAGI come from the germline V gene. The length of the CDR3 is 14 residues. The CDR3: CASRGYLRDTEAFF. CDR3 bases: TGTGCCAGCAGAGGCTACCTACGGGACACTGAAGCTTTCTTT.